The 12 T cell receptor beta chains below all came from one sample that was sequenced in a study of control samples from healthy donors and cancer patients. Sequencing used immunoSEQ multiplex PCR; TCRdb keeps in-frame clones, though not all of them. The sample yields around 150,000 clones, 85% to 90% seen once. The sequenced sample consisted of blood. Receptors originate from a man aged 25 to 45 in good health.

The CDR3 DNA is TGTGCCAGCAGCTTACTTGGGCAGGACAACACCTTC. This translates into CASSLLGQDNTF. This sequence joins TRBV7-8 and TRBJ1-2; maybe TRBD1 (5 bases). Germline loops: CDR1 SGHVS, CDR2 FQNEAQ. This CDR3 comprises 12 residues. The V and J ends lost 2 bases and 12 bases respectively, with 13 bases between them. The full variable domain, its missing parts supplied by reference TRBV7-8 and TRBJ1-2, is GAGVSQSPRYKVAKRGQDVALRCDPISGHVSLFWYQQALGQGPEFLTYFQNEAQLDKSGLPSDRFFAERPEGSVSTLKIQRTQQEDSAVYLCASSLLGQDNTFGSGTRLTVV.

This clone was seen just once. This chain uses TRBV11-2 with TRBJ2-3, with D tentatively TRBD1 or TRBD2 (5 bases each). The CDR3 has 14 residues. Germline CDR1 SGHAT, CDR2 FQNNGV. V lost 5 bases to trimming and J lost 6 bases, with 15 bases between them. Written as DNA, the CDR3 is TGTGCCAGCAGCAGAGGGGTCAGACAGGATACGCAGTATTTT. Protein sequence: CASSRGVRQDTQYF.

V usage is TRBV9 and J usage is TRBJ2-5; D assignment may be TRBD1 or TRBD2 (5 bases each). V lost 5 bases, J lost 5 bases, and 13 bases lay in between. This CDR3 contains 13 residues. Germline-derived CDR1 and CDR2 are SGDLS and YYNGEE. The CDR3 loop is CASSQGPTETQYF. DNA of the CDR3: TGTGCCAGCAGTCAGGGACCTACGGAGACCCAGTACTTC.

The V and J genes are TRBV28 and TRBJ1-1, with 7 positions matching TRBD1. Germline V lookup: CDR1 MDHEN, CDR2 SYDVKM. V was clipped by 6 bases and J by 0 bases; unmatched bases: 7. CDR3 length: 15 amino acids. CDR3 nucleotides: TGTGCCAGCAGCCCCCCCGACAGGGTGAACACTGAAGCTTTCTTT. Translation: CASSPPDRVNTEAFF.

This clone has just a few counts. V is TRBV5-1 and J is TRBJ1-1; no clear D. The V gene's germline CDR1 is SGHRS and CDR2 YFSETQ. V gave up 2 bases and J gave up 3 bases, with 11 bases separating them. The CDR3 loop spans 14 amino acids. CDR3 in amino acids: CASSFSAADTEAFF. CDR3 sequence (DNA): TGCGCCAGCAGCTTCTCAGCTGCGGACACTGAAGCTTTCTTT.

In DNA form, the CDR3 reads TGTGCCAGTAGTGTGAGTCTACAAGAGACCCAGTACTTC. Its translation is CASSVSLQETQYF. The chain has TRBV19 and TRBJ2-5; no definite D call. Trimming removed 5 bases from V and 2 bases from J, with 9 bases in between. The CDR3 sequence is 13 residues long. The germline V gene has CDR1 LNHDA and CDR2 SQIVND (reference sequence).

The chain joins TRBV21-1 to TRBJ2-6. TRBV21-1 is an annotated pseudogene. The CDR3 length is 14 residues. CDR3 sequence (DNA): TGTGCCAGCAAAGGGCGGACCGAAGCCAACGTCCTGACTTTC. Its protein is CASKGRTEANVLTF.

This clone was detected a few times. CDR3 protein: CASSNRGFGSYEQYF. The CDR3 region has the DNA TGTGCCAGCAGCAACAGGGGATTTGGCTCCTACGAGCAGTACTTC. This chain connects TRBV5-6 to TRBJ2-7; 7 positions agree with TRBD1. The germline CDR1 and CDR2 sequences are SGHDT and YYEEEE. The CDR3 sequence is 15 residues long. V dropped 4 bases and J dropped 0; count of bases not matched to a gene: 7.

This clone was observed a single time. The chain uses TRBV9 and TRBJ1-4; unclear D gene. Germline values: CDR1 SGDLS, CDR2 YYNGEE. Trimming shortened V by 3 bases and J by 2 bases, and 11 bases separated the two germline ends. The CDR3 extends over 15 amino acids. CDR3 in amino acids: CASSATRQTNEKLFF. Written as DNA, the CDR3 is TGTGCCAGCAGCGCCACCAGGCAGACTAATGAAAAACTGTTTTTT.

The chain employs TRBV6-6 and TRBJ2-5; D is tentatively TRBD1 or TRBD2 (5 bases each). V was cut by 8 bases and J by 0 bases, with 10 bases left in between. The CDR3 consists of 13 residues. Per the germline V gene, CDR1 is MNHNY and CDR2 is SVGAGI (reference sequence). The DNA of the CDR3 is TGTGCCAGCGCCCGGGGCTACCAAGAGACCCAGTACTTC. Protein: CASARGYQETQYF.

This clone was seen more than once but under ten times. The chain combines TRBV29-1 with TRBJ1-1, with TRBD1 matching 8 bases. The CDR3 contains 15 residues. Germline values: CDR1 SQVTM, CDR2 ANQGSEA. The J segment lost 7 bases and the V segment lost 6 bases, leaving 16 bases of the junction unmatched. The DNA of the CDR3 is TGCAGCGTGGTCGGACAGGGATCCATCAAGGGTGAAGCTTTCTTT. Protein: CSVVGQGSIKGEAFF.

V and J are TRBV25-1 and TRBJ1-2; tentatively, D is TRBD1 (5 bases). The CDR3 consists of 13 residues. V shed 2 bases and J shed 8 bases, with 12 bases lying between them. Germline V gene sequence: CDR1 MGHDK, CDR2 SYGVNS. In nucleotides, the CDR3 is TGTGCCAGCAGTGAAGCCCGGGGCGGGGGCTACACCTTC. Translation gives CASSEARGGGYTF.